A single sample gave rise to the 30 T cell receptor beta chains below, sequenced in a study of glioma-infiltrating T cells after dendritic cell vaccination. Using immunoSEQ multiplex PCR, the repertoire was profiled, and TCRdb retains in-frame clones only, with some absent. Of around 67,000 clones in the sample, about four fifths were seen once. The specimen comprised blood, sampled before dendritic cell vaccination. Receptor source: a human donor with glioblastoma.

The V call is TRBV7-8, the J call TRBJ1-5; TRBD1 aligns across 7 bases. V was clipped by 5 bases and J by 2 bases; unmatched bases: 18. The germline V gene encodes CDR1 SGHVS and CDR2 FQNEAQ. This CDR3 has 19 amino acids. The CDR3 is CASSRKLQGQTRGNQPQHF. The CDR3 bases are TGTGCCAGCAGCCGAAAGTTACAGGGGCAAACGAGGGGCAATCAGCCCCAGCATTTT.

The rearrangement joins TRBV27 to TRBJ2-1; maybe TRBD2 (5 bases). The CDR3 loop spans 12 amino acids. V was clipped by 2 bases and J by 11 bases, with 10 bases between them. Germline CDR1 and CDR2: MNHEY and SMNVEV (reference sequence). The CDR3 spells CASSLGETQQFF. CDR3 DNA: TGTGCCAGCAGTTTAGGGGAGACCCAGCAGTTCTTC.

This chain joins TRBV4-3 and TRBJ2-7; TRBD1 aligns across 7 bases. The germline CDR1 and CDR2 sequences are LGHNA and YSLEER. The CDR3 is made up of 13 amino acids. Trimming removed 3 bases from V and 1 base from J; junction bases left unmatched: 0. This CDR3 is CASSQTGSYEQYF. CDR3 sequence (DNA): TGCGCCAGCAGCCAGACAGGGTCCTACGAGCAGTACTTC.

This chain joins TRBV6-1 and TRBJ1-3; D perhaps matches TRBD1 (5 bases). The CDR3 totals 15 residues. The ends were cut back, 2 bases at V and 0 bases at J, with 8 bases in the middle. Germline CDR1 reads MNHNS; CDR2 reads SASEGT. The CDR3 is CASSERGFSGNTIYF. In nucleotides, the CDR3 is TGTGCCAGCAGTGAACGGGGGTTCTCTGGAAACACCATATATTTT.

The V gene is TRBV29-1, the J gene TRBJ2-7; TRBD2 matches at 7 bases. Germline values: CDR1 SQVTM, CDR2 ANQGSEA. With 4 bases clipped from V and 7 bases from J, the junction kept 7 bases outside the gene matches. This CDR3 is built from 12 residues. The DNA for the CDR3 is TGCAGCGTTGGAGGCGGGGGATGGGAGCAGTACTTC. Encoded protein: CSVGGGGWEQYF.

The chain uses TRBV6-1 and TRBJ1-2; D perhaps matches TRBD1 (6 bases). The CDR3 extends over 15 amino acids. Trimming removed 1 base at V and 8 bases at J, with 17 bases between. Germline CDR1 MNHNS, CDR2 SASEGT. This CDR3 is CASSEDRQAGEGYTF. The CDR3 coding sequence is TGTGCCAGCAGTGAAGATCGACAGGCGGGGGAAGGCTACACCTTC.

The chain is built from TRBV28 and TRBJ1-1; tentatively, D is TRBD1 (6 bases). From germline, CDR1 is MDHEN and CDR2 SYDVKM. The V end was cut by 7 bases, the J end by 0 bases, with 12 bases between. The CDR3 runs to 14 residues. In DNA form, the CDR3 reads TGTGCCAGCACTATGGACAGTCTGAACACTGAAGCTTTCTTT. As protein: CASTMDSLNTEAFF.

The chain has TRBV4-1 and TRBJ2-3; TRBD2 matches at 7 bases. J gave up 4 bases and V 10 bases, and 11 bases lay outside the gene matches. The CDR3 contains 14 residues. The germline gives CDR1 MGHRA, CDR2 YSYEKL. The CDR3 nucleotides read TGCGCCACCAAAGTTTGGACTAGAGCAGATACGCAGTATTTT. This codes for CATKVWTRADTQYF.

The chain couples TRBV6-6 to TRBJ2-7; unclear D gene. Deletions cut 6 bases from V and 4 bases from J, with 13 bases between. The germline V gene encodes CDR1 MNHNY and CDR2 SVGAGI (reference sequence). The CDR3 has 13 residues. The CDR3 bases are TGTGCCAGCAGCCCCCAGCAGGAATACGAGCAGTACTTC. Residues: CASSPQQEYEQYF.

In this sample, this clone turned up a few times. The V gene is TRBV5-6, the J gene TRBJ2-7, with D unresolved. Trimming pared 2 bases from V and 5 bases from J, leaving 5 bases between. Germline V gives CDR1 SGHDT, CDR2 YYEEEE. The CDR3 is 11 amino acids. The chain's CDR3 is CASSFLHEQYF. For the CDR3, the DNA is TGTGCCAGCAGCTTCCTCCACGAGCAGTACTTC.

V is TRBV7-3 and J is TRBJ2-2, with 7 bases aligning to TRBD1. CDR1 is SGHTA, CDR2 FQGTGA, per germline. The CDR3 contains 14 residues. After removal of 5 bases from V and 7 bases from J, the junction contained 7 bases not matched to a gene. In DNA, the CDR3 is TGTGCCAGCAGCGCCAGACAGGGCTACGGGGAGCTGTTTTTT. It is translated as CASSARQGYGELFF.

The V call is TRBV9, the J call TRBJ1-2, with D tentatively TRBD1 (6 bases). Germline-derived CDR1 and CDR2 are SGDLS and YYNGEE. Between the trimmed V and J ends, which lost 3 bases and 10 bases, there was a span of 16 bases. The length of the CDR3 is 13 residues. The CDR3 loop is CASSARTTGYYTF. CDR3 coding DNA: TGTGCCAGCAGCGCCCGAACCACAGGGTACTACACCTTC.

The V call is TRBV6-6, the J call TRBJ1-1; 7 nucleotides line up with TRBD1. Trimming at V came to 8 bases and at J to 1 base, leaving 7 bases not matched to a gene. Germline lookup yields CDR1 MNHNY and CDR2 SVGAGI (reference sequence). This CDR3 spans 14 amino acids. The CDR3 here is CASGLTGRNTEAFF. The DNA of the CDR3 is TGTGCCAGCGGATTGACAGGGCGGAACACTGAAGCTTTCTTT.

The chain joins TRBV5-1 to TRBJ1-1; 8 positions match TRBD1. Per germline, CDR1 SGHRS and CDR2 YFSETQ. The CDR3 loop spans 16 amino acids. Unmatched junction bases numbered 13, after V lost 4 bases and J lost 5 bases. The chain's CDR3 is CASSTTPQGAKTEAFF. DNA for the CDR3: TGCGCCAGCAGCACGACGCCCCAGGGGGCGAAGACTGAAGCTTTCTTT.

The gene calls are TRBV18 and TRBJ2-7; the match to TRBD1 covers 8 bases. The CDR3 contains 17 residues. Trimming removed 1 base from V and 0 bases from J; junction bases left unmatched: 8. Germline loops: CDR1 KGHSH, CDR2 LQKENI. CDR3 nucleotides: TGTGCCAGCTCACCACTGGGACAGGACTTTAGCTCCTACGAGCAGTACTTC. It encodes CASSPLGQDFSSYEQYF.

The CDR3 region is CASSLRLAGGEVETQYF. The CDR3 coding sequence is TGCGCCAGCAGCTTGCGACTAGCGGGGGGCGAGGTGGAGACCCAGTACTTC. The chain carries TRBV5-1 and TRBJ2-5, with 13 bases identical to TRBD2. CDR3 length: 17 residues. J was trimmed by 5 bases and V by 1 base; bases with no gene match: 8. The V gene's germline CDR1 is SGHRS and CDR2 YFSETQ.

The J gene is TRBJ1-5, the V gene TRBV9; 8 bases match TRBD1. Germline V gene sequence: CDR1 SGDLS, CDR2 YYNGEE. The CDR3 is made up of 15 amino acids. V shed 4 bases and J 9 bases; nucleotides not matched to a gene: 12. This CDR3 reads CASSPSPTGEWPQHF. In nucleotides, the CDR3 is TGTGCCAGCAGCCCCAGCCCGACAGGGGAGTGGCCCCAGCATTTT.

The gene calls are TRBV10-2 and TRBJ1-5; tentatively, D is TRBD1 (5 bases). The CDR3 extends over 14 amino acids. Germline values: CDR1 WSHSY, CDR2 SAAADI. Trimming cost V 5 bases and J 0 bases, with 8 bases left between them. CDR3 amino acids: CASSLTDSNQPQHF. CDR3 nucleotides: TGCGCCAGCAGTCTGACAGATAGCAATCAGCCCCAGCATTTT.

A few counts support this clone. This chain links TRBV19 with TRBJ1-1; 7 nucleotides agree with TRBD1. CDR3 length equals 12 residues. Per the germline V gene, CDR1 is LNHDA and CDR2 is SQIVND (reference sequence). J lost 6 bases, V lost 7 bases, and 5 bases had no gene match. CDR3 nucleotides: TGTGCCAGTAACGAGGGGGCCTCTGAAGCTTTCTTT. This gives the protein CASNEGASEAFF. Looking up the rest from reference TRBV19 and TRBJ1-1 gives the full variable domain: DGGITQSPKYLFRKEGQNVTLSCEQNLNHDAMYWYRQDPGQGLRLIYYSQIVNDFQKGDIAEGYSVSREKKESFPLTVTSAQKNPTAFYLCASNEGASEAFFGQGTRLTVV.

The chain combines TRBV5-1 with TRBJ2-7; 8 bases line up with TRBD1. The CDR3 runs to 16 residues. CDR1 SGHRS and CDR2 YFSETQ come from the germline V gene. J was trimmed by 0 bases and V by 0 bases; bases with no gene match: 5. This CDR3 reads CASSLGTGTGSYEQYF. CDR3 nucleotide sequence: TGCGCCAGCAGCTTGGGAACCGGGACAGGCTCCTACGAGCAGTACTTC.

The V and J genes are TRBV9 and TRBJ2-3; 7 nucleotides align to TRBD1. CDR3 length: 17 amino acids. V lost 3 bases and J lost 0; bases outside the gene matches: 10. Germline CDR1 SGDLS, CDR2 YYNGEE. The CDR3 DNA sequence: TGTGCCAGCAGCGGCCAGGGGGTGGAACAAAGCACAGATACGCAGTATTTT. Translating it yields CASSGQGVEQSTDTQYF.

This clone was detected only a few times. The V and J genes are TRBV5-1 and TRBJ1-3; D call uncertain. The CDR3 is made up of 14 amino acids. Germline assignment: CDR1 SGHRS and CDR2 YFSETQ. V was shortened by 2 bases and J by 2 bases, with 8 bases between the two germline ends. The CDR3 nucleotides are TGCGCCAGCAGCTTAGGAGGCGCTGGAAACACCATATATTTT. It codes for CASSLGGAGNTIYF.

This sequence joins TRBV9 and TRBJ1-1; 8 nucleotides agree with TRBD1. The CDR3 spans 14 residues. J was trimmed by 1 base and V by 3 bases; bases with no gene match: 2. CDR1 and CDR2 from the germline V gene are SGDLS and YYNGEE. The CDR3: CASSAGQGNTEAFF. In DNA, the CDR3 is TGTGCCAGCAGCGCCGGACAGGGGAACACTGAAGCTTTCTTT.

This CDR3 is CASKLNRELNYGYTF. In DNA form, the CDR3 reads TGTGCCAGCAAGTTAAACAGGGAACTCAACTATGGCTACACCTTC. The V gene is TRBV6-1, the J gene TRBJ1-2; D possibly corresponds to TRBD1 (6 bases). V lost 7 bases, J lost 2 bases, and 17 bases lay in between. The germline V gene has CDR1 MNHNS and CDR2 SASEGT. This CDR3 spans 15 amino acids.

This clone was seen more than once but under ten times. This chain links TRBV19 with TRBJ1-1; D is ambiguous. Germline CDR1 and CDR2: LNHDA and SQIVND (reference sequence). Trimming stripped 3 bases from V and 0 bases from J, with 14 bases between. This CDR3 has 16 amino acids. As DNA, the CDR3 is TGTGCCAGTAGTATGTTGACCGAACAGATGAACACTGAAGCTTTCTTT. Encoded protein: CASSMLTEQMNTEAFF.

This clone was detected once. The genes are TRBV9 and TRBJ1-3, with D perhaps matching TRBD1 (5 bases). CDR1 is SGDLS, CDR2 YYNGEE, per germline. Trimming removed 3 bases at V and 0 bases at J, with 13 bases between. CDR3 size: 16 residues. CDR3 bases: TGTGCCAGCAGCGCTGAAACAGGCAGCTCTGGAAACACCATATATTTT. It yields the protein CASSAETGSSGNTIYF.

The chain is built from TRBV5-6 and TRBJ2-7; possibly TRBD2 for D (5 bases). This CDR3 comprises 12 residues. Germline CDR1 and CDR2: SGHDT and YYEEEE. Trimming left V 0 bases short and J 5 bases short, with 6 bases between. CDR3 bases: TGTGCCAGCAGCTTGGGGGGAGACGAGCAGTACTTC. It specifies CASSLGGDEQYF.

The J gene is TRBJ1-2, the V gene TRBV19, with 7 bases identical to TRBD1. Germline loops: CDR1 LNHDA, CDR2 SQIVND (reference sequence). The CDR3 consists of 15 residues. Losses at the gene ends were 0 bases for V and 7 bases for J; bases not matched to a gene: 8. CDR3 coding DNA: TGTGCCAGTAGTATAGAATCGACAGGGTGGAGTGGCTACACCTTC. Protein: CASSIESTGWSGYTF.

This clone was picked up a small number of times. This chain joins TRBV2 and TRBJ1-1; D unclear. V lost 7 bases and J lost 1, with 7 bases in between. The CDR3 consists of 12 residues. Looked up from germline, CDR1 is SNHLY and CDR2 is FYNNEI. CDR3 loop: CASTLRNTEAFF. In DNA, the CDR3 is TGTGCCAGCACCCTCAGGAACACTGAAGCTTTCTTT.

The rearrangement joins TRBV7-9 to TRBJ1-1; tentatively, D is TRBD1 (6 bases). V was trimmed by 5 bases and J by 7 bases, leaving 20 bases between them. The CDR3 loop spans 15 amino acids. Looked up from germline, CDR1 is SEHNR and CDR2 is FQNEAQ (reference sequence). CDR3 protein: CASSITLQGDYEAFF. CDR3 sequence (DNA): TGTGCCAGCAGCATAACTCTACAGGGTGACTATGAAGCTTTCTTT.